One and the same sample provided the 11 T cell receptor beta chains below, sequenced in a study of T cell responses to AZD1222 COVID-19 vaccine. The repertoire was sequenced with immunoSEQ multiplex PCR; TCRdb's copy has only in-frame clones and lacks some. The sample includes about 120,000 clones, about 89% of them seen just once. Sequencing used peripheral blood, obtained 28 days after the second AZD1222 dose. The receptors come from an adult who received the AZD1222 COVID-19 vaccine.

This chain uses TRBV7-9 with TRBJ2-1, with a tentative D call TRBD1 (5 bases). Germline assignment: CDR1 SEHNR and CDR2 FQNEAQ (reference sequence). The V end lost 5 bases, the J end lost 5 bases, and 10 bases lay between the germline ends. This CDR3 is 13 amino acids long. CDR3 DNA sequence: TGTGCCAGCAGCAAGGACACCCACAATGAGCAGTTCTTC. Translating it yields CASSKDTHNEQFF.

In its sample, this clone was seen a few times. The chain carries TRBV9 and TRBJ1-4, with a possible D match to TRBD1 (5 bases). The germline CDR1 and CDR2 sequences are SGDLS and YYNGEE. This CDR3 has 15 amino acids. Trimming shortened V by 0 bases and J by 8 bases, and 14 bases separated the two germline ends. CDR3 protein: CASSVGGTAGEKLFF. CDR3 in DNA: TGTGCCAGCAGCGTAGGTGGGACTGCAGGGGAAAAACTGTTTTTT. Variable domain in full (rest from reference TRBV9 and TRBJ1-4): DSGVTQTPKHLITATGQRVTLRCSPRSGDLSVYWYQQSLDQGLQFLIQYYNGEERAKGNILERFSAQQFPDLHSELNLSSLELGDSALYFCASSVGGTAGEKLFFGSGTQLSVL.

V usage is TRBV3-1 (or the pseudogene TRBV3-2) and J usage is TRBJ1-2, with D possibly TRBD1 on 5 matching bases. The V and J ends lost 9 bases and 8 bases respectively, with 19 bases between them. The V gene's germline CDR1 is LGHDT and CDR2 YNNKEL (reference sequence). The CDR3 runs to 13 residues. The CDR3 is CASHPGPRGGYTF. The CDR3 DNA reads as TGTGCCAGTCACCCGGGACCAAGAGGGGGCTACACCTTC.

This clone showed up just once. V gene TRBV6-1 combines with J gene TRBJ1-2, with 8 bases lining up with TRBD1. The CDR3 covers 15 residues. Germline V gene sequence: CDR1 MNHNS, CDR2 SASEGT. J gave up 2 bases and V 5 bases, and 7 bases lay outside the gene matches. The CDR3 bases are TGTGCCAGCAGTACGGGACAGGCGACCAACTATGGCTACACCTTC. This sequence encodes CASSTGQATNYGYTF.

The chain is built from TRBV28 and TRBJ2-1, with 7 bases matching TRBD1. The V and J ends lost 6 bases and 3 bases, in that order; junction bases with no gene match: 8. The CDR3 consists of 15 residues. CDR1 MDHEN and CDR2 SYDVKM come from the germline V gene. CDR3 in amino acids: CASSRRDRDYNEQFF. The CDR3 nucleotides read TGTGCCAGCAGCCGCCGGGACAGAGACTACAATGAGCAGTTCTTC.

The V gene is TRBV19, the J gene TRBJ2-3; no definite D call. Between the trimmed V and J ends, which lost 3 bases and 6 bases, there was a span of 13 bases. Germline V CDR1 and CDR2: LNHDA, SQIVND (reference sequence). This CDR3 has 14 amino acids. CDR3 DNA sequence: TGTGCCAGTAGTATTCAGGCCCGAGCCGATACGCAGTATTTT. Its protein product is CASSIQARADTQYF.

This chain links TRBV28 with TRBJ2-7; a possible D gene is TRBD1 (6 bases). The germline CDR1 and CDR2 sequences are MDHEN and SYDVKM. The CDR3 loop spans 18 amino acids. The V gene lost 3 bases and the J gene lost 4 bases, with 25 bases spanning the gap. This chain's CDR3 is CASSLGRDTPSRGYEQYF. For the CDR3, the DNA is TGTGCCAGCAGTTTGGGCCGGGACACCCCTTCCAGGGGTTACGAGCAGTACTTC.

The chain combines TRBV27 with TRBJ2-1; maybe TRBD1 (6 bases). The germline gives CDR1 MNHEY, CDR2 SMNVEV (reference sequence). Trimming stripped 5 bases from V and 1 base from J, with 15 bases between. The CDR3 has 16 residues. Here the CDR3 reads CASSQETGLSYNEQFF. CDR3 sequence (DNA): TGTGCCAGCAGTCAAGAAACAGGGCTGTCCTACAATGAGCAGTTCTTC.

This clone is a singleton in its sample. V and J are TRBV7-8 and TRBJ2-5, with 9 bases fitting TRBD1. This CDR3 contains 13 residues. The trim removed 5 bases at V and 5 bases at J, leaving 3 bases unmatched. Germline assignment: CDR1 SGHVS and CDR2 FQNEAQ. CDR3 DNA sequence: TGTGCCAGCAGCCGGGACAGGGCTGAGACCCAGTACTTC. Translated, it gives CASSRDRAETQYF.

This clone was seen only once. The chain uses TRBV5-4 and TRBJ1-1; 11 bases line up with TRBD1. The V and J ends lost 4 bases and 5 bases, in that order; junction bases with no gene match: 10. The germline CDR1 and CDR2 sequences are SGHNT and YYREEE (reference sequence). The CDR3 consists of 16 residues. Here the CDR3 DNA reads TGTGCCAGCAGCGAAGGACAGGGGGCGCGGTGGACTGAAGCTTTCTTT. As protein: CASSEGQGARWTEAFF. The variable domain in full, with the rest retrieved from reference TRBV5-4 and TRBJ1-1, is ETGVTQSPTHLIKTRGQQVTLRCSSQSGHNTVSWYQQALGQGPQFIFQYYREEENGRGNFPPRFSGLQFPNYSSELNVNALELDDSALYLCASSEGQGARWTEAFFGQGTRLTVV.

This clone was seen only once. DNA of the CDR3: TGTGCCAGCAGTTTATCTTCGTCTCTGGAGCAGTTCTTC. This translates into CASSLSSSLEQFF. The chain combines TRBV27 with TRBJ2-1; D gene ambiguous. The CDR3 consists of 13 residues. Germline loops: CDR1 MNHEY, CDR2 SMNVEV (reference sequence). V lost 0 bases and J 10 bases, leaving 10 bases between the germline ends.